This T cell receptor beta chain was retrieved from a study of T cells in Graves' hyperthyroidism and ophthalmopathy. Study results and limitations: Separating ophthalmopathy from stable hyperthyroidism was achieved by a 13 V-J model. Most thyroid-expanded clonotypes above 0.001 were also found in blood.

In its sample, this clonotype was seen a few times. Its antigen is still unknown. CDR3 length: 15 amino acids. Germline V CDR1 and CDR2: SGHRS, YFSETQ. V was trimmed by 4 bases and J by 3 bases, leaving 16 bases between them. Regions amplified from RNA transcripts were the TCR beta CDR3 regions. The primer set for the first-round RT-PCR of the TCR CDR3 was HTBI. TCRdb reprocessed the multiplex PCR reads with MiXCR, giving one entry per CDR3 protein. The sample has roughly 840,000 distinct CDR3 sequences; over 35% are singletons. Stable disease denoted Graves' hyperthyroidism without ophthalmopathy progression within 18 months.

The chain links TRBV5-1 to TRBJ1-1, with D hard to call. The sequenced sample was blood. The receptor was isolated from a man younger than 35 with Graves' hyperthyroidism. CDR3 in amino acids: CASSGPWPEDTEAFF. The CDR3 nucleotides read TGCGCCAGCAGCGGGCCCTGGCCAGAAGACACTGAAGCTTTCTTT.